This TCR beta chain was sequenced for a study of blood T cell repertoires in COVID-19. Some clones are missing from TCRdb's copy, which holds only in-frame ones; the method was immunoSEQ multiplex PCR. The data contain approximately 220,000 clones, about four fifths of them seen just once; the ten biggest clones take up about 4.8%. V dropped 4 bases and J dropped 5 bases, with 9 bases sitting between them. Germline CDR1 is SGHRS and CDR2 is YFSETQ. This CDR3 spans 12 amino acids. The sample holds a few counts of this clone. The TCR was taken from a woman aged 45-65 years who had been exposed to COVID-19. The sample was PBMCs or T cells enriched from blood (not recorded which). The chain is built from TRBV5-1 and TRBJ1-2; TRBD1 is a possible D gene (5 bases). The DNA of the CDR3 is TGCGCCAGCAGCGTCGGACAATATGGCTACACCTTC. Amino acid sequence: CASSVGQYGYTF.